This T cell receptor beta chain was observed in a study of shared clonotypes between healthy human individuals. Background on the study: A donor's plate count was three for CD4 naive and three for CD4 memory; CD8 naive had two and CD8 memory one.

Deletions cut 1 base from V and 0 bases from J, with 11 bases between. CDR1 SNHLY and CDR2 FYNNEI come from the germline V gene. The CDR3 has 16 amino acids. Here immunoSEQ multiplex PCR was the method, and the copy in TCRdb shows in-frame clones only, minus some. The data hold some 2.4 million clones, with 93% observed a single time. The chain combines TRBV2 with TRBJ2-3; the D call may be TRBD1 or TRBD2 (5 bases each). The sequence came from a man younger than 30 in good health. Some clones in this sample may be carry-over from other donors' samples. The sequenced sample was naive CD4+ T cells from PBMCs. Described subset: CD45RA+ positively selected. CDR3: CASSEGPGASTDTQYF. The CDR3 bases are TGTGCCAGCAGTGAAGGGCCCGGGGCTAGCACAGATACGCAGTATTTT.